The present T cell receptor (beta chain) was sequenced within a study of vaccination and CD4 T cells after COVID-19 (dated 2022 in TCRdb). Study-level background: Convalescent patients had a positive SARS-CoV-2 result on nasal swab PCR, and of these patients, some ten had mild disease and one had severe disease. Six males and four females were included in the convalescent cohort, with two Hispanic individuals, seven Caucasians, two Asians and one multiracial person represented. Participants received two doses of either the Pfizer-BioNTech BNT162b2 vaccine (n=8) or the Moderna mRNA-1273 vaccine (n=2). Post-COVID blood samples were collected from convalescent patients a median of around 96 days after diagnosis, with a range of about 30 to 161 days. The time from the second vaccine dose to post-vaccine blood sampling had a median of around 72 days and ranged from roughly 12 to 241 days. Culture stimuli were overlapping spike peptide pools from SARS-CoV-2 and from the common cold coronaviruses HCoV-NL63, HCoV-OC43 and HCoV-229E. In control cultures, a CEFX viral epitope pool was used as positive control, an HIV-1 Nef peptide pool was used as negative control, or no peptide was added. In ten to eleven COVID-19 convalescent patients and a handful of infection-naive healthy vaccine recipients, researchers compared the spike-specific CD4+ TCR repertoire from before mRNA vaccination with the repertoire from after. What the work shows at the level of the full study, not this receptor alone: Nearly all vaccine-specific clones in convalescent patients (304 of 307) were mono-reactive for SARS-CoV-2 spike rather than cross-reactive with common cold coronaviruses. In convalescent patients, a median roughly 83% of post-vaccine SARS-CoV-2-reactive clones were detected only after vaccination, and vaccine-specific priming was suggested by this finding. Relatively few convalescent patients were included in the study, and early timepoints after natural infection were not analyzed. An increase in the median number of SARS-CoV-2-reactive clonotypes from approximately 20 after infection to roughly 38 after vaccination was observed, but the change was not found to be significant.

The library was obtained by PCR. TCR sequencing of DNA from cultured CD4+ T cells used the Oncomine TCR Beta short-read assay at the Johns Hopkins FTIC core. Genomic DNA was extracted from the cultured CD4+ T cells with the QIAamp micro DNA kit. Oncomine TCR Beta libraries made from cultured CD4+ T cells were pooled using unique dual indexes and sequenced on an Illumina iSeq 100. As for how the authors treated the data: Non-productive sequences were filtered out, and CDR3s that did not start with C, did not end with F or W, or were shorter than 7 amino acids were discarded. Antigen-specific clonotypes were identified using the MANAFEST web application through comparison of peptide-stimulated wells with reference and other culture wells. An FDR below 0.05, an odds ratio above 5, and a productive frequency above 0.1% in at least two of three replicate wells were required for clones to be considered positive. Clonotypes that were significantly expanded in both SARS-CoV-2 spike wells and at least one common cold coronavirus spike condition were defined as cross-reactive. Using R version 3.6.1, CDR3 homology was evaluated through Levenshtein distances (stringdist) along with unrooted phylogenetic trees (ape). TCRdb's own reprocessing of the public reads used fastp at Q25 and MiXCR and kept productive beta chains. A single entry per CDR3 protein holds the most common genes and DNA from its merged rows. The V and J calls, along with clone size, are taken from TCRdb and not from the paper's own processing. In all, the sample holds 13,000 to 15,000 distinct CDR3 sequences, and over 45% of those were seen once. Of the sample, roughly an eighth falls within the top ten clones.

As encoded in the germline V gene, CDR1 is MNHNS while CDR2 is SASEGT. Counted from cysteine to phenylalanine, this CDR3 has 16 amino acids. Only the CDR3 DNA stays, 48 bases, in frame from base 1. The germline V end is reduced by 4 bases and the J end by 0 bases; junction bases left unmatched: 3. The sample holds a few counts of this clonotype. Its specific antigen is unknown. Base qualities are not provided; no much larger clone lies one nucleotide away. This specimen's treatment or condition label, interpreted: approximately 9-day PBMC culture with coronavirus spike peptide pools or control peptides (ViraFEST assay). The ViraFEST assay, used in the study, expanded antigen-specific T cells with peptide pools and then identified the expanded clonotypes through TCR sequencing. Positive SARS-CoV-2 PCR tests in the convalescent patients dated from March to December 2020, before Alpha, Beta and Delta variants emerged in the United States. Two million PBMCs per well were cultured in IMDM with about 5% human AB serum and approximately 9.8 IU/ml IL-2, plus 10 ug/ml peptide pools. On days 3 and 7, half of the culture medium was replaced with fresh IL-2-containing medium. Once the cells had been in culture for roughly 10 days, the EasySep CD4+ T cell isolation kit was used to isolate CD4+ T cells by negative selection. Ficoll-Paque Plus gradient centrifugation was used to isolate PBMCs from whole blood, and the isolated PBMCs were then either used fresh or cryopreserved at -140C. Triplicate wells were generally used for each culture condition.

The specimen sequenced was CD4+ T cells from blood, cultured in vitro. The chain is made from TRBV6-1 and TRBJ2-2, and 9 bases in between align with TRBD1. The clonotype was recovered from a human donor who had recovered from COVID-19. The nucleotides are TGTGCCAGCAGTGGGACAGGGGACGCGAACACCGGGGAGCTGTTTTTT. It encodes CASSGTGDANTGELFF.